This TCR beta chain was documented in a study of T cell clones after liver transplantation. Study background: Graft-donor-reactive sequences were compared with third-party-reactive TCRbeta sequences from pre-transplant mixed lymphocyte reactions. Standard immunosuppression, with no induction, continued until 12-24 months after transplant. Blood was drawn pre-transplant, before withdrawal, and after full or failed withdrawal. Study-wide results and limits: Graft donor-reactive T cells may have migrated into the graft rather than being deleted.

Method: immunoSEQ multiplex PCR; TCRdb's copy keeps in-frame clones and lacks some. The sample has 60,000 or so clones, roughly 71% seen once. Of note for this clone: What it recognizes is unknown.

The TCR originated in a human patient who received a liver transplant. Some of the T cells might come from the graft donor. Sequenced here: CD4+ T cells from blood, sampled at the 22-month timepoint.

CDR3 amino acids: CASSVPTGLNTEAFF. The CDR3 nucleotides are TGTGCCAGTAGTGTGCCGACAGGGCTGAACACTGAAGCTTTCTTT. V and J are TRBV19 and TRBJ1-1; 7 bases are a match to TRBD1. Germline V gene data show CDR1 as LNHDA and CDR2 as SQIVND (reference sequence). V lost 5 bases, J lost 0 bases, and 6 bases stayed unmatched. CDR3 length equals 15 residues.